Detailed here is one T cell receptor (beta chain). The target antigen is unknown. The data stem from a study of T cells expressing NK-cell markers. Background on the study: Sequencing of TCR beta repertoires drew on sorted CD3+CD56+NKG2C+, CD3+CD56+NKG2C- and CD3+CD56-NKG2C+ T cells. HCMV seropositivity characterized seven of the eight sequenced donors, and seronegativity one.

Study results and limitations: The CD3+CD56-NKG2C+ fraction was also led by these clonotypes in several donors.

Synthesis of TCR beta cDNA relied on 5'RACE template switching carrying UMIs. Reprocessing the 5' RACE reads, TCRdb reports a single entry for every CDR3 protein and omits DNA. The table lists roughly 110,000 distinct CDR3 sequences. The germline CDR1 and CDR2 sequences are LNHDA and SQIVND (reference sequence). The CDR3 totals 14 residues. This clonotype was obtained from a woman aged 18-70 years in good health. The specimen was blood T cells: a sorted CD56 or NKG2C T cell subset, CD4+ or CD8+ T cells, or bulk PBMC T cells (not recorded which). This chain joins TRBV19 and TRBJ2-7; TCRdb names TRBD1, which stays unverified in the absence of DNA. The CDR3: CASSIGVPPYEQYF.